This TCR beta chain is drawn from a study of shared clonotypes between healthy human individuals. Repertoires were generated with immunoSEQ multiplex PCR, while TCRdb's copy carries only in-frame clones and drops some. This sample has around 2.5 million clones, with over 85% found just once. This receptor was identified in a man between 18 and 35 years old in good health. Some clones in this sample may be carry-over from other donors' samples. The sequenced sample consisted of naive CD4+ T cells from PBMCs. Subset: CD45RA+ positively selected.

As DNA, the CDR3 is TGTGCCAGCAGCTTCCAGGGTGGGGCCTATGGCTACACCTTC. It specifies CASSFQGGAYGYTF. The V call is TRBV7-2, the J call TRBJ1-2; D is perhaps TRBD1 (5 bases). Per the germline V gene, CDR1 is SGHTA and CDR2 is FQGNSA. The V gene lost 3 bases and the J gene lost 4 bases, with 12 bases spanning the gap. This CDR3 is 14 amino acids long.